The 27 T cell receptor beta chains below come from one sample, sequenced in a study of long-term antiretroviral therapy in people with HIV. A v3.0 immunoSEQ assay was performed at survey level. Here immunoSEQ multiplex PCR was the method, and the copy in TCRdb shows in-frame clones only, minus some. The data show some 31,000 clones, with 95% to 98% seen just once and 2.9% held by the top ten. The source was unsorted PBMCs, collected 6.9 years after starting antiretroviral therapy. The receptors shown here come from a man between 25 and 39 years old with HIV.

The genes are TRBV7-2 and TRBJ2-2; D unresolved. V dropped 3 bases and J dropped 5 bases, with 1 base sitting between them. CDR1 is SGHTA, CDR2 FQGNSA, per germline. The CDR3 covers 11 residues. The CDR3 loop reads CASSFTGELFF. The CDR3 DNA reads as TGTGCCAGCAGCTTTACCGGGGAGCTGTTTTTT.

The chain recombines TRBV19 with TRBJ2-7, with 7 positions matching TRBD1. Per the germline V gene, CDR1 is LNHDA and CDR2 is SQIVND (reference sequence). The V segment lost 3 bases and the J segment 5 bases; nucleotides outside the gene matches: 4. This CDR3 spans 13 amino acids. This CDR3 is CASSIIGGHEQYF. The CDR3 DNA reads TGTGCCAGTAGTATTATAGGGGGCCACGAGCAGTACTTC.

V usage is TRBV19 and J usage is TRBJ1-1; D gene uncertain. The CDR3 is 11 residues long. The V gene lost 7 bases and the J gene lost 3 bases, with 6 bases spanning the gap. CDR1 and CDR2 (germline): LNHDA, SQIVND (reference sequence). The CDR3 loop is CASTSDTEAFF. Written as DNA, the CDR3 is TGTGCCAGTACCTCGGACACTGAAGCTTTCTTT.

The V call is TRBV7-8, the J call TRBJ2-3; 12 positions agree with TRBD2. The CDR3 is 17 amino acids. Germline V gene lookup returns CDR1 SGHVS and CDR2 FQNEAQ. Germline trimming cut 5 bases from V and 2 bases from J; bases unmatched to any gene: 8. As DNA, the CDR3 is TGTGCCAGCAGCAGACACCGACTAGCGGGAGTCACAGATACGCAGTATTTT. It codes for CASSRHRLAGVTDTQYF.

The chain couples TRBV7-2 to TRBJ2-3, with TRBD2 as a possible D gene (6 bases). With 8 bases removed from V and 6 bases from J, the gap between germline ends came to 18 bases. The germline V gene encodes CDR1 SGHTA and CDR2 FQGNSA. The CDR3 totals 14 residues. CDR3 amino acids: CASSQEGIGDTQYF. The CDR3, as DNA: TGTGCCAGCTCCCAGGAGGGGATCGGGGATACGCAGTATTTT.

J is TRBJ2-5 and V is TRBV11-2; 11 positions match TRBD1. Looked up from germline, CDR1 is SGHAT and CDR2 is FQNNGV. The CDR3 has 15 amino acids. Losses at the gene ends were 5 bases for V and 5 bases for J; bases not matched to a gene: 7. The CDR3 DNA reads TGTGCCAGCAGCCGGACAGGGGGCGCGTCCGAGACCCAGTACTTC. This encodes CASSRTGGASETQYF.

This chain connects TRBV7-9 to TRBJ2-7, with D perhaps matching TRBD1 (5 bases). The germline V gene has CDR1 SEHNR and CDR2 FQNEAQ (reference sequence). V was cut by 3 bases and J by 4 bases, with 10 bases left in between. The CDR3 is 13 amino acids. The CDR3, as DNA: TGTGCCAGCAGCTTTCCAGGGTCTTACGAGCAGTACTTC. Translated, it gives CASSFPGSYEQYF.

The chain employs TRBV27 and TRBJ2-7; maybe TRBD1 (6 bases). Germline V gene data show CDR1 as MNHEY and CDR2 as SMNVEV (reference sequence). The CDR3 is 15 residues long. V was clipped by 8 bases and J by 7 bases, with 24 bases between them. The CDR3 here is CASAPQGAPRGEQYF. DNA for the CDR3: TGTGCCAGCGCCCCTCAGGGCGCCCCCAGGGGTGAGCAGTACTTC.

This chain links TRBV4-3 with TRBJ1-3; a possible D gene is TRBD1 (6 bases). V lost 1 base and J 4 bases, leaving 14 bases between the germline ends. This CDR3 is built from 16 residues. The germline CDR1 and CDR2 sequences are LGHNA and YSLEER. The CDR3 DNA reads TGCGCCAGCAGCCAAGTGGCACAGGGCTACGGAAACACCATATATTTT. Its protein is CASSQVAQGYGNTIYF.

This clone showed up just once. CDR3: CASSLKGGTEAFF. CDR3 nucleotides: TGTGCCAGCAGCTTAAAGGGTGGCACTGAAGCTTTCTTT. J is TRBJ1-1 and V is TRBV7-6, with no clear D. Trimming shortened V by 2 bases and J by 4 bases, and 8 bases separated the two germline ends. The CDR3 is 13 amino acids. Germline V gene lookup returns CDR1 SGHVS and CDR2 FNYEAQ.

The gene calls are TRBV5-1 and TRBJ2-2; 8 nucleotides match TRBD2. J lost 7 bases, V lost 5 bases, and 13 bases had no gene match. Per the germline V gene, CDR1 is SGHRS and CDR2 is YFSETQ. This CDR3 spans 16 amino acids. The CDR3 DNA reads as TGCGCCAGCAGTCGGGGACTAGTTTCAAGGGGCGGGGAGCTGTTTTTT. As protein: CASSRGLVSRGGELFF.

The chain carries TRBV11-3 and TRBJ2-7; tentative D call: TRBD2 (6 bases). CDR1 SGHNT and CDR2 YENEEA come from the germline V gene. This CDR3 has 15 amino acids. The V end was cut by 0 bases, the J end by 1 base, with 10 bases between. For the CDR3, the DNA is TGTGCCAGCAGCTTAGACGGGACTGGGTCCTACGAGCAGTACTTC. This gives the protein CASSLDGTGSYEQYF.

V gene TRBV11-3 combines with J gene TRBJ2-7; D not certain. V gave up 8 bases and J gave up 3 bases, with 14 bases separating them. CDR1 is SGHNT and CDR2 is YENEEA in the germline V gene. This CDR3 spans 13 amino acids. CDR3 in amino acids: CASAFGWGYEQYF. CDR3 in DNA: TGTGCCAGCGCTTTCGGGTGGGGCTACGAGCAGTACTTC.

The chain joins TRBV6-6 to TRBJ1-6; 9 positions match TRBD1. This CDR3 spans 16 amino acids. CDR1 is MNHNY and CDR2 is SVGAGI in the germline V gene (reference sequence). J gave up 6 bases and V 0 bases, and 3 bases lay outside the gene matches. CDR3 residues: CASSYSGQGSNSPLHF. CDR3 DNA: TGTGCCAGCAGTTACTCCGGACAGGGGTCTAATTCACCCCTCCACTTT.

The genes are TRBV27 and TRBJ2-3, with D possibly TRBD1 on 5 matching bases. This CDR3 region has 13 residues. Germline V gene sequence: CDR1 MNHEY, CDR2 SMNVEV (reference sequence). V lost 6 bases to trimming and J lost 2 bases, with 9 bases between them. Here the CDR3 DNA reads TGTGCCAGCAGGCCACAGGCCACAGATACGCAGTATTTT. This gives the protein CASRPQATDTQYF.

This chain connects TRBV27 to TRBJ2-5; 8 nucleotides line up with TRBD1. V lost 5 bases, J lost 5 bases, and 7 bases stayed unmatched. CDR1 and CDR2 from the germline V gene are MNHEY and SMNVEV (reference sequence). The CDR3 extends over 14 amino acids. The CDR3 spells CASSPGTGGETQYF. Written as DNA, the CDR3 is TGTGCCAGCAGTCCAGGGACAGGAGGCGAGACCCAGTACTTC.

A single count supports this clone. This chain links TRBV9 with TRBJ1-1; 7 bases line up with TRBD1. The germline CDR1 and CDR2 sequences are SGDLS and YYNGEE. The CDR3 is 15 amino acids. The trim removed 4 bases at V and 0 bases at J, leaving 6 bases unmatched. The CDR3 loop is CASSPRTGLNTEAFF. As DNA, the CDR3 is TGTGCCAGCAGCCCCCGGACAGGATTGAACACTGAAGCTTTCTTT.

The V gene is TRBV25-1, the J gene TRBJ2-2; no firm D call. The germline CDR1 and CDR2 sequences are MGHDK and SYGVNS. The CDR3 consists of 12 residues. The ends were cut back, 4 bases at V and 7 bases at J, with 7 bases in the middle. CDR3 sequence (DNA): TGTGCCAGCAGTGTGGGGTACGGGGAGCTGTTTTTT. Encoded protein: CASSVGYGELFF.

The chain employs TRBV4-3 and TRBJ2-5; D is possibly TRBD2 (6 bases). Deletions cut 1 base from V and 5 bases from J, with 14 bases between. The CDR3 runs to 15 residues. Per germline, CDR1 LGHNA and CDR2 YSLEER. CDR3 amino acids: CASSQGDGEVETQYF. For the CDR3, the DNA is TGCGCCAGCAGCCAAGGTGACGGGGAGGTGGAGACCCAGTACTTC.

The chain joins TRBV5-8 to TRBJ2-2; weak D call: TRBD2 (6 bases). This CDR3 region has 16 residues. Looked up from germline, CDR1 is SGHTS and CDR2 is YDEGEE. Trimming took off 4 bases at V and 1 base at J, with 14 bases between the two ends. This CDR3 reads CASSVGRLMNTGELFF. In DNA form, the CDR3 reads TGTGCCAGCAGCGTAGGGAGGCTAATGAACACCGGGGAGCTGTTTTTT.

The V and J genes are TRBV11-2 and TRBJ2-5; D may be TRBD2 (5 bases). This CDR3 has 13 residues. The V and J ends lost 7 bases and 1 base respectively, with 10 bases between them. Germline V CDR1 and CDR2: SGHAT, FQNNGV. The CDR3: CASKASLQETQYF. CDR3 bases: TGTGCCAGCAAGGCTAGCCTCCAAGAGACCCAGTACTTC.

The rearrangement uses TRBV15 and TRBJ2-1, with unresolved D. V gave up 4 bases and J gave up 8 bases, with 12 bases separating them. CDR1 and CDR2 from the germline V gene are LNHNV and YYDKDF (reference sequence). The CDR3 extends over 13 amino acids. The CDR3 nucleotides are TGTGCCACCAGCACAGAATTCAAGGATGAGCAGTTCTTC. Its protein product is CATSTEFKDEQFF.

The chain employs TRBV5-1 and TRBJ2-3, with D hard to call. The CDR3 has 14 residues. The V and J ends lost 2 bases and 0 bases respectively, with 7 bases between them. Germline CDR1 and CDR2: SGHRS and YFSETQ. CDR3 DNA sequence: TGCGCCAGCAGCTTTCAAGGAAGCACAGATACGCAGTATTTT. Translated, it gives CASSFQGSTDTQYF.

The chain employs TRBV29-1 and TRBJ1-4; D gene uncertain. The CDR3 covers 11 residues. Deletions cut 5 bases from V and 4 bases from J, with 5 bases between. Per the germline V gene, CDR1 is SQVTM and CDR2 is ANQGSEA. The CDR3 nucleotides read TGCAGCGTTTGGATTAATGAAAAACTGTTTTTT. Amino acid sequence: CSVWINEKLFF.

The rearrangement uses TRBV11-2 and TRBJ2-1; a weak D match, TRBD2 (5 bases). The germline gives CDR1 SGHAT, CDR2 FQNNGV. The germline V and J ends were trimmed by 8 bases and 8 bases, with 10 bases remaining between them. The CDR3 is made up of 11 amino acids. Written as DNA, the CDR3 is TGTGCCAGCCGCCGGGGTGATGAGCAGTTCTTC. It yields the protein CASRRGDEQFF. The full variable domain, with the rest looked up from reference TRBV11-2 and TRBJ2-1, is EAGVAQSPRYKIIEKRQSVAFWCNPISGHATLYWYQQILGQGPKLLIQFQNNGVVDDSQLPKDRFSAERLKGVDSTLKIQPAKLEDSAVYLCASRRGDEQFFGPGTRLTVL.

The J gene is TRBJ2-1, the V gene TRBV6-6, with 7 bases that match TRBD2. Germline lookup yields CDR1 MNHNY and CDR2 SVGAGI (reference sequence). Losses at the gene ends were 6 bases for V and 8 bases for J; bases not matched to a gene: 4. This CDR3 comprises 12 residues. The CDR3 nucleotides are TGTGCCAGCAGCCACGGGGGGTATGAGCAGTTCTTC. Translating gives CASSHGGYEQFF.

This clone appeared once. V and J are TRBV7-2 and TRBJ2-3; D could derive from TRBD1 or TRBD2 (5 bases each). CDR3 length equals 16 residues. Germline V gene lookup returns CDR1 SGHTA and CDR2 FQGNSA. V lost 5 bases, J lost 3 bases, and 18 bases lay in between. This chain's CDR3 is CASSPSEGRTTDTQYF. CDR3 coding DNA: TGTGCCAGCAGCCCGTCTGAGGGACGTACTACAGATACGCAGTATTTT.